The 14 T cell receptor beta chains below all came from one sample that was sequenced in a study of cytomegalovirus exposure and HLA in healthy donors. The PCR contained 60 Vbeta and 13 Jbeta primers. TCRdb's copy holds only in-frame clones and misses some; the assay was immunoSEQ multiplex PCR. The sample lists approximately 79,000 clones, 60% to 80% seen once, with approximately 2% in the top ten. Sequenced sample: PBMCs. These receptors were obtained from a boy younger than 18 in good health and CMV-seronegative.

The J gene is TRBJ1-5, the V gene TRBV7-2; D is ambiguous. Germline V gene sequence: CDR1 SGHTA, CDR2 FQGNSA. The V gene lost 1 base and the J gene lost 3 bases, with 10 bases spanning the gap. CDR3 size: 15 residues. CDR3: CASSLEPGINQPQHF. CDR3 nucleotide sequence: TGTGCCAGCAGCTTAGAACCGGGGATCAATCAGCCCCAGCATTTT.

This clone was counted a single time. The chain links TRBV2 to TRBJ1-5, with 10 bases matching TRBD1. Germline-derived CDR1 and CDR2 are SNHLY and FYNNEI. There are 18 residues in the CDR3. V trimming: 6 bases; J trimming: 0 bases; junction bases outside the gene matches: 11. The chain's CDR3 is CASRGYRDRGNSNQPQHF. The CDR3 nucleotides are TGTGCCAGCAGAGGATACCGGGACAGGGGTAATAGCAATCAGCCCCAGCATTTT.

This sequence joins TRBV29-1 and TRBJ2-1, with 8 nucleotides matching TRBD2. Germline V lookup: CDR1 SQVTM, CDR2 ANQGSEA. Losses at the gene ends were 6 bases for V and 0 bases for J; bases not matched to a gene: 4. This CDR3 is built from 14 residues. The CDR3 bases are TGCAGCGTCAATAGCGGGACCTCCTACAATGAGCAGTTCTTC. Translating it yields CSVNSGTSYNEQFF.

Of note for this clone: The sample holds other DNA sequences that translate to the same CDR3. J is TRBJ1-1 and V is TRBV30, with D perhaps TRBD1 (5 bases). Germline V CDR1 and CDR2: GTSNPN, SVGIG (reference sequence). The CDR3 length is 12 residues. V lost 5 bases, J lost 2 bases, and 9 bases lay in between. CDR3 DNA sequence: TGTGCCTGGGACAGACTCAACACTGAAGCTTTCTTT. The encoded protein is CAWDRLNTEAFF.

This chain joins TRBV6-5 and TRBJ1-4, with TRBD1 matching over 8 bases. CDR1 MNHEY and CDR2 SVGAGI come from the germline V gene. With V trimmed by 2 bases and J by 7 bases, 3 bases remained unmatched. This CDR3 is 14 amino acids long. The CDR3 region is CASSYGQGGEKLFF. The CDR3 nucleotides read TGTGCCAGCAGTTACGGACAGGGAGGTGAAAAACTGTTTTTT.

This clone appeared a few times. This sequence joins TRBV11-1 and TRBJ2-7; 9 nucleotides agree with TRBD1. J lost 0 bases, V lost 7 bases, and 7 bases had no gene match. There are 15 residues in the CDR3. Germline loops: CDR1 SGHAT, CDR2 FQDESV (reference sequence). The CDR3 DNA follows: TGTGCCAGCACCCCGGGACAGGGAGGCTCCTACGAGCAGTACTTC. Its translation: CASTPGQGGSYEQYF.

The chain joins TRBV6-5 to TRBJ2-3; D is perhaps TRBD2 (5 bases). The germline gives CDR1 MNHEY, CDR2 SVGAGI. CDR3 length: 14 residues. With 8 bases removed from V and 6 bases from J, the gap between germline ends came to 18 bases. The CDR3 sequence is CASALDWGEDTQYF. The CDR3 DNA reads TGTGCCAGCGCGCTGGACTGGGGAGAGGATACGCAGTATTTT.

The chain links TRBV14 to TRBJ1-1, with TRBD1 as a possible D gene (6 bases). V lost 4 bases and J lost 3, with 12 bases in between. CDR1 and CDR2 (germline): SGHDN, FVKESK. The CDR3 length is 14 residues. Here the CDR3 DNA reads TGTGCCAGCAGCCCCGTACACAGGGACACTGAAGCTTTCTTT. Its protein is CASSPVHRDTEAFF.

The rearrangement uses TRBV18 and TRBJ1-1; no clear D gene. Per the germline V gene, CDR1 is KGHSH and CDR2 is LQKENI. Trimming shortened V by 3 bases and J by 6 bases, and 8 bases separated the two germline ends. There are 12 residues in the CDR3. Here the CDR3 DNA reads TGTGCCAGCTCACCCCGGGAATCTGAAGCTTTCTTT. Translation gives CASSPRESEAFF.

This clone was recorded many times. V gene TRBV21-1 combines with J gene TRBJ2-3; TRBD1 was called by the table and not checked on the DNA. TRBV21-1 counts as a pseudogene. This CDR3 contains 16 residues. CDR3 sequence reads: CASSERGHRYTDTQYF. The DNA of the CDR3 is TGTGCCAGCAGCGAAAGGGGGCACCGTTACACAGATACGCAGTATTTT.

V gene TRBV6-5 combines with J gene TRBJ2-7; D not certain. The V gene's germline CDR1 is MNHEY and CDR2 SVGAGI. The CDR3 consists of 14 residues. V was clipped by 2 bases and J by 0 bases, with 8 bases between them. The CDR3 bases are TGTGCCAGCAGTTACCGGGTCAGCTCCTACGAGCAGTACTTC. Translated, it gives CASSYRVSSYEQYF.

The sample holds a few counts of this clone. This chain links TRBV9 with TRBJ2-7, with D perhaps TRBD1 (5 bases). The CDR3 length is 13 residues. Germline V CDR1 and CDR2: SGDLS, YYNGEE. Trimming cost V 7 bases and J 3 bases, with 14 bases left between them. CDR3 sequence (DNA): TGTGCCAGCGCCCGAGCAGGGCACTACGAGCAGTACTTC. It codes for CASARAGHYEQYF. Full variable domain (missing parts from reference TRBV9 and TRBJ2-7): DSGVTQTPKHLITATGQRVTLRCSPRSGDLSVYWYQQSLDQGLQFLIQYYNGEERAKGNILERFSAQQFPDLHSELNLSSLELGDSALYFCASARAGHYEQYFGPGTRLTVT.

This chain links TRBV18 with TRBJ1-4, with 8 bases fitting TRBD1. After removal of 3 bases from V and 5 bases from J, the junction contained 8 bases not matched to a gene. The CDR3 covers 16 residues. Germline CDR1 is KGHSH and CDR2 is LQKENI. CDR3 loop: CASSPTRTGQNEKLFF. The CDR3 DNA reads TGTGCCAGCTCACCGACACGGACAGGGCAAAATGAAAAACTGTTTTTT.

The chain is built from TRBV28 and TRBJ2-5; 8 nucleotides agree with TRBD2. V was pared by 6 bases and J by 1 base, with 7 bases of the junction left unmatched. The CDR3 is 15 amino acids. CDR1 and CDR2 from the germline V gene are MDHEN and SYDVKM. This CDR3 reads CASRPSGGRQETQYF. CDR3 in DNA: TGTGCCAGCAGGCCCAGCGGGGGCCGCCAAGAGACCCAGTACTTC.